This T cell receptor beta chain emerged from a study of T cell changes during pregnancy in multiple sclerosis. This CDR3 is 15 amino acids long. CDR1 is KGHSH, CDR2 LQKENI, per germline. V shed 3 bases, J shed 1 base, and the junction held 3 bases outside the gene matches. Using immunoSEQ multiplex PCR, the repertoire was profiled, and TCRdb retains in-frame clones only, with some absent. This sample yields under 95,000 clones, of which almost 95% are seen a single time; about 2% belongs to the top ten. The material sequenced was peripheral blood, taken after pregnancy. The sequence was collected from a female donor with multiple sclerosis, enrolled in a pregnancy study. The chain uses TRBV18 and TRBJ1-2, with 9 bases identical to TRBD1. The CDR3 nucleotides are TGTGCCAGCTCACCGGTGACAGGGGGTAACTATGGCTACACCTTC. Residues: CASSPVTGGNYGYTF.